This T cell receptor beta chain was sequenced during a study of Tregs in tolerant kidney transplant recipients (dated by TCRdb to the late 2010s). About the investigation overall: The transplants used related donors with nonmyeloablative bone marrow transplantation, and mixed chimerism in the human trials was transient. The study applied TCRbeta sequencing to find donor-specific regulatory T cells before combined kidney and bone marrow transplantation and then followed those same cells after transplant.

CDR1 and CDR2, per the germline V gene, are SGHAT and FQNNGV. The V end gives up 2 bases and the J end 4 bases, leaving 2 bases in the junction not matched to a gene. CDR3 length: 15 amino acids, cysteine to phenylalanine. Sequencing covers 36 bases of the CDR3, shown here with the frame starting at base 1. The sample's time point label is to be understood as: blood sample drawn before combined kidney and bone marrow transplant. Unstimulated Tregs (CD4+CD25+CD127-), CD4+ non-Tregs (CD4+CD25-), CD4 and CD8 cells were FACS-sorted from thawed PBMCs. A few combined kidney and bone marrow transplant recipients from the ITN036ST trial were included as patients, and samples were available only from these trial subjects. Healthy control blood was processed to PBMCs by Ficoll density gradient and cryopreserved, and patient PBMCs were collected before and after transplant. With regard to this clone: Its antigen is still unknown. Read sequence stops 3 residues before the CDR3 end, and the germline J gene provides the missing end.

Genomic DNA was extracted from sorted cells with the QIAGEN DNeasy Blood and Tissue Kit for TCRbeta CDR3 sequencing. High-throughput TCRbeta CDR3 sequencing was carried out commercially through immunoSEQ, with PCR amplification with bias correction and internal controls included. The authors' analysis ran thus. Unique productive TCRbeta sequences were defined by CDR3 nucleotide sequence where primers matched, otherwise by CDR3 amino acid sequence with Vbeta and Jbeta genes. As a correction for sorting error, sequences shared between sorted populations at a frequency ratio of 2:1 or less were discarded, and the remaining shared sequences were assigned to the higher population. Sequences were defined as donor-reactive when expanded at least 5-fold in CFSE-low cells versus unstimulated cells and present at a frequency of at least 0.01% in CFSE-low cells. Repertoire divergence was quantified by Jensen-Shannon divergence calculated from the top 100 TCRbeta sequences ranked by frequency. For samples with multiple sequencing runs, sorting error was corrected separately for each run before the runs were pooled. Imported from immuneACCESS, the table was reduced by TCRdb to in-frame sequences with V and J called. These copies leave out some clones; in studies compared against another copy, an unresolved V gene accounts for under half, and the cause of the remainder is not known. V and J calls and clone size follow that table, whereas D and trimming were derived from the DNA. This sample's clone table shows roughly 53,000 clones. About 0.82% of the sample goes to the ten largest clones.

Paper-wide results and their limitations: Expanding Tregs with activated donor B cells appeared to identify the most biologically relevant and donor-specific TCRbeta repertoire. Biological reproducibility was not directly addressed, though technical replication error appeared minimal. PCR primers changed over time for some patients, so nucleotide-level comparison across those patients' samples was not possible. The study was limited by small patient numbers, and the findings need validation in larger populations and under other immunosuppression protocols. Donor-specific Treg expansion was found to exceed global Treg expansion in tolerant patients, suggesting antigen-driven rather than nonspecific expansion.

The receptor's source is a human donor who received a combined kidney and bone marrow transplant. Sequenced here: CD4+ T cells from blood, sampled before the transplant. The rearrangement joined TRBV11-2 to TRBJ2-2; 9 central bases correspond to TRBD2. The CDR3: CASSLLAGATGELFF. Incomplete CDR3 DNA: TGTGCCAGCAGCTTATTAGCGGGGGCCACCGGGGAG.